The sample holds a few counts of the clone carrying this T cell receptor beta chain. Its specificity is not known. Libraries for TCR beta were made by quantitative 5'-RACE with molecular barcodes. A single record per CDR3 protein comes from TCRdb applying MiXCR to the 5' RACE reads. Of under 850,000 distinct CDR3 sequences in the sample, over 15% were seen once. This entry belongs to a study of CD8 T cells in ankylosing spondylitis. Study-level findings and limits: Disease-linked clones reportedly showed significant enrichment in matched ankylosing spondylitis synovial fluid. With a CD8+ phenotype, disease-linked clones were relatively rare in peripheral blood. A TCR beta motif made of eight highly homologous variants seemed typical of ankylosing spondylitis blood.

Trimming shortened V by 4 bases and J by 11 bases, and 14 bases separated the two germline ends. The CDR3 is 12 residues long. The germline gives CDR1 LGHNA, CDR2 YNFKEQ. The chain recombines TRBV4-2 with TRBJ1-1; D might be TRBD1 (5 bases). The TCR originated in a male donor with ankylosing spondylitis. Sequenced sample: blood, either unsorted or a sorted T cell fraction (not recorded which). The CDR3 loop reads CASSPGTALAFF. The DNA of the CDR3 is TGTGCCAGCAGCCCGGGGACTGCGCTGGCTTTCTTT.